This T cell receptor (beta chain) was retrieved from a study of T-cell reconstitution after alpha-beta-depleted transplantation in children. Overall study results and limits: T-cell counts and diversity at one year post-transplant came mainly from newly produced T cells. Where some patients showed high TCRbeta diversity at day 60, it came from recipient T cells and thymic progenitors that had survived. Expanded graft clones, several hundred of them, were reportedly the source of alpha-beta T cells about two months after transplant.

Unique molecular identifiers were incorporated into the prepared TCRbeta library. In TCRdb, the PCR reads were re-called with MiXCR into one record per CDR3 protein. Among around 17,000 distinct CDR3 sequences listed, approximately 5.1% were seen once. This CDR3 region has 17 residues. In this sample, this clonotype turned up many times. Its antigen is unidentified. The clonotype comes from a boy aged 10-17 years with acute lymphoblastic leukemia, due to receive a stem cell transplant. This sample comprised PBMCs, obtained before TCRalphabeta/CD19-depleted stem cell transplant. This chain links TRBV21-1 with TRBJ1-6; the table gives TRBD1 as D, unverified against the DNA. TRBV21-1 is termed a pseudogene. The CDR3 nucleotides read TGTGCCAGCAGCAAAGCGCAATTGGGGGGGCGAGCTTCACCCCTCCACTTT. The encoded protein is CASSKAQLGGRASPLHF.